This T cell receptor (beta chain) was sequenced in a study of identifying expanded T cells in peripheral blood. Study findings and constraints: Variance in clone template counts between approximately 2-week samples significantly increased with total template count across all healthy donors.

Only in-frame clones appear in the TCRdb table, and some are missing; sequencing was by immunoSEQ multiplex PCR. This table has about 89,000 clones, about 86% appearing once. CDR3 size: 14 residues. In germline, CDR1 is SQVTM, CDR2 ANQGSEA. V was clipped by 6 bases and J by 7 bases; unmatched bases: 14. Only one count was recorded for this clone. Its specificity is not known. V is TRBV29-1 and J is TRBJ2-5, with 7 bases that match TRBD2. The TCR originated in a person between 18 and 75 years old in good health. The sequenced material came from blood. For the CDR3, the DNA is TGCAGCGTCCACCAAATACTAGCGCCAGCGACCCAGTACTTC. It specifies CSVHQILAPATQYF.